This T cell receptor beta chain was sequenced during a study of T cell repertoires in ileal Crohn's disease. The wider study: About half of patients got postoperative therapy: 11 thiopurines, some 19 anti-TNF.

A remark on this clone: Its antigen remains unidentified.

Repertoires were generated with immunoSEQ multiplex PCR, while TCRdb's copy carries only in-frame clones and drops some. The sample includes some 1,100 clones, about nine tenths of them seen just once. Lamina propria lymphocytes from surgical specimens were isolated on a density gradient before sorting. Adults with ileal or ileocolonic Crohn's disease and an indication for resection were eligible. Germline V CDR1 and CDR2: GTSNPN, SVGIG (reference sequence). The CDR3 has 13 amino acids. After removal of 7 bases from V and 4 bases from J, the junction contained 9 bases not matched to a gene. Study findings and constraints: Active smokers at surgery had more clonal expansions than non-smokers. Clonality above 26.8% at surgery always came with endoscopic recurrence.

This sequence joins TRBV30 and TRBJ1-1, with TRBD1 matching 7 bases. The TCR sequence derives from an adult with Crohn's disease. Sample: CD4+ T cells sorted from the ileum. CDR3 sequence reads: CASLRTGFTEAFF. The CDR3 DNA follows: TGTGCCTCCCTACGGACAGGTTTCACTGAAGCTTTCTTT.